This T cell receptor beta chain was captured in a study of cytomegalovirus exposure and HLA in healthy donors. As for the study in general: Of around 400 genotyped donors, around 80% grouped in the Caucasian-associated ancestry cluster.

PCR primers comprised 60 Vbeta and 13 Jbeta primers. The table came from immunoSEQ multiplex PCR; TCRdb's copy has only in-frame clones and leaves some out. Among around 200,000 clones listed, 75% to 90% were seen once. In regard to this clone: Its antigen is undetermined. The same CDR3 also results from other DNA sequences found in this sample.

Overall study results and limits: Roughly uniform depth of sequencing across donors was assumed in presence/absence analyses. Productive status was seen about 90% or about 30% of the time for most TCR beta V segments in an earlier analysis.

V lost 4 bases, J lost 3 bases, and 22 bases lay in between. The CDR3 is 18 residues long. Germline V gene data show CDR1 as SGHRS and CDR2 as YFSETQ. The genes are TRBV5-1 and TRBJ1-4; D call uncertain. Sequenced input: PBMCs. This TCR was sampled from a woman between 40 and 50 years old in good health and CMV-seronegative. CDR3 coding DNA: TGCGCCAGCAGCCTTGGCGCGTCAGGAGGTCATGCTAATGAAAAACTGTTTTTT. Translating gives CASSLGASGGHANEKLFF.